The source of this T cell receptor (beta chain) is a study of blood T cells in healthy people across ages. General observations from the study: Naive T cell percentage by flow cytometry tracked strongly with beta diversity. Any conclusive comparison of naive versus antigen-experienced cells was prevented by using unsorted PBMCs. Roughly linear age-related decline in beta diversity appeared, significant by age approximately 41. Higher diversity and more naive CD4+ cells were features of long-lived donors, compared to aged donors.

This CDR3 is 16 amino acids long. Trimming stripped 5 bases from V and 1 base from J, with 18 bases between. Combining a sample-barcoded 5' primer with a J-beta primer mix, a second PCR ran for roughly 7 to 12 cycles. TCRdb called the 5' RACE reads again in MiXCR, with one record for every CDR3 protein. The profile shows around 870,000 distinct CDR3 sequences, around 28% of them singletons. For this clonotype: Its antigen is not known.

The receptor comes from an elderly woman in good health. The chain recombines TRBV12-3 or TRBV12-4 with TRBJ2-7, with D perhaps assigned TRBD1 or TRBD2 (5 bases each). The source material was blood. The CDR3 DNA follows: TGTGCCAGCAGTGGCTCCGGGGCAGGGAAATCCTACGAGCAGTACTTC. Its protein is CASSGSGAGKSYEQYF.